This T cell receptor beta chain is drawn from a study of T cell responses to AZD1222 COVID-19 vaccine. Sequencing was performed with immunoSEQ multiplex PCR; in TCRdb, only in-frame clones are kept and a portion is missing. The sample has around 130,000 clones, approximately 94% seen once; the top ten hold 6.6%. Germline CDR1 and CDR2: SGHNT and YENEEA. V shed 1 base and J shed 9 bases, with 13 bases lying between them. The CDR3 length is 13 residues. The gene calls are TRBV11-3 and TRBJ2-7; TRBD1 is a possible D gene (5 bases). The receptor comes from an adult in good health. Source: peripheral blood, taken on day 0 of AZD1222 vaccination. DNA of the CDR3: TGTGCCAGCAGCTTAGCAGGGTCCCTCGGGCAGTACTTC. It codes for CASSLAGSLGQYF. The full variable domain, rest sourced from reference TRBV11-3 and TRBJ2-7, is EAGVVQSPRYKIIEKKQPVAFWCNPISGHNTLYWYLQNLGQGPELLIRYENEEAVDDSQLPKDRFSAERLKGVDSTLKIQPAELGDSAVYLCASSLAGSLGQYFGPGTRLTVT.